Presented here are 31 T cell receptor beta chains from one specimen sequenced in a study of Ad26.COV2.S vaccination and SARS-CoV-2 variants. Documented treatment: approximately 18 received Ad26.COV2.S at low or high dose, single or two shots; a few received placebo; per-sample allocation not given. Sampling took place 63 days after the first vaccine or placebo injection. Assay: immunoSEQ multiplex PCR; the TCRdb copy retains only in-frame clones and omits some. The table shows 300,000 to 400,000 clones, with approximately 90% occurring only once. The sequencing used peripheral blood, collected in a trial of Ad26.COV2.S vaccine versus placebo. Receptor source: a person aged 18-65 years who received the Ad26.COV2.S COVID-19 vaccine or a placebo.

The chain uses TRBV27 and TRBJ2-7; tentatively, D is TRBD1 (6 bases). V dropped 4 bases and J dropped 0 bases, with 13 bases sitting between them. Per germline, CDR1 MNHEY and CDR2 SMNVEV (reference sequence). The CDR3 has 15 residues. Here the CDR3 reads CASSSGQFTSYEQYF. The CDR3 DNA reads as TGTGCCAGCAGTTCAGGACAGTTTACCTCCTACGAGCAGTACTTC.

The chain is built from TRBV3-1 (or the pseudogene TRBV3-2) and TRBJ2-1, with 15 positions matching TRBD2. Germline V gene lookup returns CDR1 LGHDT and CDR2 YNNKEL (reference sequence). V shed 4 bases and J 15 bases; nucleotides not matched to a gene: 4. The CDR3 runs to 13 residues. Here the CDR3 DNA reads TGTGCCAGCAGCCTCCGGACTAGCGGGAGGGTGTTCTTC. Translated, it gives CASSLRTSGRVFF.

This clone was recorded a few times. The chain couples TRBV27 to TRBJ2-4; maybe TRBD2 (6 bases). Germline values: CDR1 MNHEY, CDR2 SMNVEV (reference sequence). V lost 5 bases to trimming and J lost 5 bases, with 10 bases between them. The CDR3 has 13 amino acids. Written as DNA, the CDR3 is TGTGCCAGCAGTACGGGGGTCCAAAACATTCAGTACTTC. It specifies CASSTGVQNIQYF.

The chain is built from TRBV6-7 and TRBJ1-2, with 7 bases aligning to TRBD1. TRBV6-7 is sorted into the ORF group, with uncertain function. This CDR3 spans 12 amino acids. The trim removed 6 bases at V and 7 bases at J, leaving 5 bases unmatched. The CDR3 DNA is TGTGCCAGCAGCATTGACAGGGCTGGCTACACCTTC. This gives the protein CASSIDRAGYTF.

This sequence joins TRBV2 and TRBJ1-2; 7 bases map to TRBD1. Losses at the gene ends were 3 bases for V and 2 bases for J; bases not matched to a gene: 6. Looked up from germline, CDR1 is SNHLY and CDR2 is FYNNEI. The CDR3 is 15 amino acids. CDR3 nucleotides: TGTGCCAGCAGTGAGACAGGGAGGCGAAACTATGGCTACACCTTC. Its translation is CASSETGRRNYGYTF.

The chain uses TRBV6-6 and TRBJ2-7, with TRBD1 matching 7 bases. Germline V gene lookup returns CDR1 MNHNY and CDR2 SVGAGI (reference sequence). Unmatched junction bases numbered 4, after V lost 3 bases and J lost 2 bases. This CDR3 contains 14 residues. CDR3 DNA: TGTGCCAGCAGTTATAACCAGGGGGCCTACGAGCAGTACTTC. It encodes CASSYNQGAYEQYF.

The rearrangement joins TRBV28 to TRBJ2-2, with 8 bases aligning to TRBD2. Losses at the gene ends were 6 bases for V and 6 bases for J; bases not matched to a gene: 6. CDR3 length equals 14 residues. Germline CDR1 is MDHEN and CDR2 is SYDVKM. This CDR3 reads CASRSGRWAGELFF. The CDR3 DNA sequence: TGTGCCAGCAGAAGCGGGAGATGGGCCGGGGAGCTGTTTTTT.

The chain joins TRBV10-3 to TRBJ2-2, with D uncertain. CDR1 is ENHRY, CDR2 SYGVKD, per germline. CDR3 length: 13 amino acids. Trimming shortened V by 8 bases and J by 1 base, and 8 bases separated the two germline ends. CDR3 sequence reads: CAISPLNTGELFF. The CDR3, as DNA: TGTGCCATCTCCCCCTTGAACACCGGGGAGCTGTTTTTT.

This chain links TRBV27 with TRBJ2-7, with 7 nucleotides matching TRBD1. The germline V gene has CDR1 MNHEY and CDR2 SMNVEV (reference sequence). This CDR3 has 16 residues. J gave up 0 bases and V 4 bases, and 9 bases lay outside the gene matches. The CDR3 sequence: CASSSHDRALSYEQYF. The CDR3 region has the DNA TGTGCCAGCAGTTCACATGACAGGGCCCTCTCCTACGAGCAGTACTTC.

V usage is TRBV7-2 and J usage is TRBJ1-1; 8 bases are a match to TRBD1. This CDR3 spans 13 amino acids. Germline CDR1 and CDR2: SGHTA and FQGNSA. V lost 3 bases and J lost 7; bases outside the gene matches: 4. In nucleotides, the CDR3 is TGTGCCAGCAGCTTGGGGACAGGCCGTGAAGCTTTCTTT. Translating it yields CASSLGTGREAFF.

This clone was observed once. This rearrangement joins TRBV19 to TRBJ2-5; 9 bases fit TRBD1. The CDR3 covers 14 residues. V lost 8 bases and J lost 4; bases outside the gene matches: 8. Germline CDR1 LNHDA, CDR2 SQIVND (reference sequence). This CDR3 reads CASSGTGRSETQYF. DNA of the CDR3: TGTGCCAGTTCCGGGACAGGGAGATCAGAGACCCAGTACTTC.

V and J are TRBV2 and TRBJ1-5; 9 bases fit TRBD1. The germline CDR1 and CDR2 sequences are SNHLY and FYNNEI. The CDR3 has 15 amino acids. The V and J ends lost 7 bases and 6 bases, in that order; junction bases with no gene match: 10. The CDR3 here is CASTGLLQGAQPQHF. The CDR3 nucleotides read TGTGCCAGCACTGGGTTGTTACAGGGGGCTCAGCCCCAGCATTTT.

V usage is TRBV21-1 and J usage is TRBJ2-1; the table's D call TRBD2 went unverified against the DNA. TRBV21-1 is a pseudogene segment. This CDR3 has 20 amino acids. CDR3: CASSKGVRWEREVPHNEQFF. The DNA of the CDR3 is TGTGCCAGCAGCAAAGGGGTCCGATGGGAGCGGGAGGTCCCCCACAATGAGCAGTTCTTC.

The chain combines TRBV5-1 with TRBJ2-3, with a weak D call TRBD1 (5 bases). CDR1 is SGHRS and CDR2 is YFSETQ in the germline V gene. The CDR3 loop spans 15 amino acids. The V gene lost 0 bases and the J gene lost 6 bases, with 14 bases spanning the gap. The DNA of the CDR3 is TGCGCCAGCAGCTTGGGGGGTCAGGGTTCCGATACGCAGTATTTT. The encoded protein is CASSLGGQGSDTQYF.

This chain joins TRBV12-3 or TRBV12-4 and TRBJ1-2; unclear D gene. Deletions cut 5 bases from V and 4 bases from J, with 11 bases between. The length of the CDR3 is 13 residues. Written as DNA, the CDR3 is TGTGCCAGCAGTCAATGGACCGCCTATGGCTACACCTTC. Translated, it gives CASSQWTAYGYTF.

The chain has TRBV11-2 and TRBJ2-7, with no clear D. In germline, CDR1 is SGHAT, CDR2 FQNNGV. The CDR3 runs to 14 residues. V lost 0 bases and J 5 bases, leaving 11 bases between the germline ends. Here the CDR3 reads CASSLDYLNDEQYF. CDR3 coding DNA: TGTGCCAGCAGCTTAGATTATTTGAACGACGAGCAGTACTTC.

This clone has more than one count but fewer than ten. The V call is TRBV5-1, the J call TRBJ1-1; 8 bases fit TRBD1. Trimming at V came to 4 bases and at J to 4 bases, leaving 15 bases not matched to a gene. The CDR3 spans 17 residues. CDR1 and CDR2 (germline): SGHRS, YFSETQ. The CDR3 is CASSPGGQGGLGTEAFF. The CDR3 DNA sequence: TGCGCCAGCAGCCCCGGAGGACAGGGAGGGTTGGGCACTGAAGCTTTCTTT.

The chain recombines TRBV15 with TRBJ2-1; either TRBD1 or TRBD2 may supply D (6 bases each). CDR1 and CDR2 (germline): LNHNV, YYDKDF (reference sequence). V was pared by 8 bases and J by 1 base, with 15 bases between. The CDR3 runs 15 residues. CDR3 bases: TGTGCCACCCGGTCGGGGGCAAAGTCCTACAATGAGCAGTTCTTC. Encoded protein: CATRSGAKSYNEQFF.

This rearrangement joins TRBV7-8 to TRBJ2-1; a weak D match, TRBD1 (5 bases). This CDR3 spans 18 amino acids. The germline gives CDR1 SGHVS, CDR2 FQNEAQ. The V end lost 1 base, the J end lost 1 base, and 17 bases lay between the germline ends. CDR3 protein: CASSLDSRQGRSYNEQFF. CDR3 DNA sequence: TGTGCCAGCAGCTTAGATAGTCGGCAGGGCCGTTCCTACAATGAGCAGTTCTTC.

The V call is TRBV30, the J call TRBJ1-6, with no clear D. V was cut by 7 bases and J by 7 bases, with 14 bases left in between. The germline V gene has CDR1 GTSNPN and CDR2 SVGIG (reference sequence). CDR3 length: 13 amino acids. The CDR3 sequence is CASTAQENSPLHF. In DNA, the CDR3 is TGTGCCTCGACGGCGCAGGAGAATTCACCCCTCCACTTT.

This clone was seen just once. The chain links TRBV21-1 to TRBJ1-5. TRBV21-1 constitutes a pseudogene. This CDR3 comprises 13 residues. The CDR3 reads CASREVGGQPQHF. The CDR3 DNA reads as TGTGCCAGCCGGGAGGTTGGGGGGCAGCCCCAGCATTTT.

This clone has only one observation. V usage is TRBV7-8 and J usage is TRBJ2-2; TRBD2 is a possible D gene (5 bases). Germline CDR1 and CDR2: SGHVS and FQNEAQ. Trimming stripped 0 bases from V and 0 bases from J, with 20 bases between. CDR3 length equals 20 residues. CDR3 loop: CASSLAHGVLPKANTGELFF. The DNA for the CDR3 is TGTGCCAGCAGCTTAGCGCACGGGGTTCTACCGAAAGCGAACACCGGGGAGCTGTTTTTT.

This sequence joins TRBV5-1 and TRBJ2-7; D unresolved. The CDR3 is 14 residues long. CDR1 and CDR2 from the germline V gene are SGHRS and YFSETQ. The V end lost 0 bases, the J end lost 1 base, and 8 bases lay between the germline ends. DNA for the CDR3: TGCGCCAGCAGCTTGGCCGACAATTCCTACGAGCAGTACTTC. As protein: CASSLADNSYEQYF.

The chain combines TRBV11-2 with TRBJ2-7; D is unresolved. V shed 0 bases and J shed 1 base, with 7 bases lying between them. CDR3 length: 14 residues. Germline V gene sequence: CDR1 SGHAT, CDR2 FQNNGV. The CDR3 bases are TGTGCCAGCAGCTTAGATACAACGTCCTACGAGCAGTACTTC. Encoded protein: CASSLDTTSYEQYF.

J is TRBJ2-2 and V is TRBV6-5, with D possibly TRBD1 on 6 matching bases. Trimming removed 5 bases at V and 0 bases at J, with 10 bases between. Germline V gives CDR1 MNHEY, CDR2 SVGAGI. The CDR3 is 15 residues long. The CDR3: CASSPGHTNTGELFF. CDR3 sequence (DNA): TGTGCCAGCAGTCCGGGACACACGAACACCGGGGAGCTGTTTTTT.

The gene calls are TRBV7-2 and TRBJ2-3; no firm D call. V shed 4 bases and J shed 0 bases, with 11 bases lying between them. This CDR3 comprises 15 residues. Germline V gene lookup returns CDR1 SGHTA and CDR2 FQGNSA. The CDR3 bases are TGTGCCAGCAGCTACGCAAATCCGAGCACAGATACGCAGTATTTT. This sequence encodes CASSYANPSTDTQYF.

CDR3 protein: CASSLGGQGRASEQFF. In DNA, the CDR3 is TGTGCCAGCAGCTTGGGGGGTCAGGGAAGGGCCAGTGAGCAGTTCTTC. This rearrangement joins TRBV5-4 to TRBJ2-1; D may be TRBD1 (5 bases). The germline CDR1 and CDR2 sequences are SGHNT and YYREEE (reference sequence). V lost 0 bases to trimming and J lost 9 bases, with 19 bases between them. The CDR3 spans 16 residues. Together with reference TRBV5-4 and TRBJ2-1, the CDR3 gives the full variable domain: ETGVTQSPTHLIKTRGQQVTLRCSSQSGHNTVSWYQQALGQGPQFIFQYYREEENGRGNFPPRFSGLQFPNYSSELNVNALELDDSALYLCASSLGGQGRASEQFFGPGTRLTVL.

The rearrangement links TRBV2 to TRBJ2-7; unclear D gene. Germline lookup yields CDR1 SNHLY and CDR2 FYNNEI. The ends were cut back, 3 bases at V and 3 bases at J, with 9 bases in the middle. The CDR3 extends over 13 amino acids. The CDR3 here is CASSDSANYEQYF. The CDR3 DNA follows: TGTGCCAGCAGTGATTCCGCTAACTACGAGCAGTACTTC. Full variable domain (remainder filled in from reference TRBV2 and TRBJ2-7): EPEVTQTPSHQVTQMGQEVILRCVPISNHLYFYWYRQILGQKVEFLVSFYNNEISEKSEIFDDQFSVERPDGSNFTLKIRSTKLEDSAMYFCASSDSANYEQYFGPGTRLTVT.

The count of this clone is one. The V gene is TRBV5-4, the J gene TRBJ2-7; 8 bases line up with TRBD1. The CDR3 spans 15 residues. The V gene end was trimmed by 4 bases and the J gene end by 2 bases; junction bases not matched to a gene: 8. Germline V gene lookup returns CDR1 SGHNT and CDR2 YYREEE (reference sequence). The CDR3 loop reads CASSKTGTGTYEQYF. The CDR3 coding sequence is TGTGCCAGCAGCAAGACCGGGACAGGCACCTACGAGCAGTACTTC.

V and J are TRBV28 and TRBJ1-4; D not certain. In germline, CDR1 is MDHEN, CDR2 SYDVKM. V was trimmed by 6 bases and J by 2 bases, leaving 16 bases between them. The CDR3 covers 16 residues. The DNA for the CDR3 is TGTGCCAGCAGCCCTGTTGGTCCGCGTACTAATGAAAAACTGTTTTTT. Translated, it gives CASSPVGPRTNEKLFF. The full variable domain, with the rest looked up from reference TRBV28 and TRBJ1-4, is DVKVTQSSRYLVKRTGEKVFLECVQDMDHENMFWYRQDPGLGLRLIYFSYDVKMKEKGDIPEGYSVSREKKERFSLILESASTNQTSMYLCASSPVGPRTNEKLFFGSGTQLSVL.

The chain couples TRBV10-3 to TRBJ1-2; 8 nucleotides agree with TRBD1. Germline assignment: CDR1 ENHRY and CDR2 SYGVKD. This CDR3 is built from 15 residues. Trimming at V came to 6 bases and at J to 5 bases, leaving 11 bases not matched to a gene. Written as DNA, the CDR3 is TGTGCCATCAGCGAAGGACAGGGAAGGGGATATGGCTACACCTTC. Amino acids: CAISEGQGRGYGYTF.